This T cell receptor beta chain is drawn from a study of CD8 T cells in ankylosing spondylitis (dated by TCRdb to about 2017). The study in broad terms: To find TCR variants linked to disease, the study profiled T cell receptor beta repertoires in ankylosing spondylitis patients and healthy donors. The full study cohort comprised about 23 ankylosing spondylitis patients and approximately 100 healthy donors. Samples of peripheral blood were taken, and for ankylosing spondylitis patients, synovial fluid was collected as well. What the work shows at the level of the full study, not this receptor alone: A TCR beta motif of several highly homologous amino acid variants appeared characteristic of blood from ankylosing spondylitis patients. Some of the motif variants had been reported before in the synovial fluid and blood of reactive arthritis patients, a finding that suggests common disease-initiation mechanisms. The disease-linked clones showed a CD8+ phenotype and occurred at relatively low frequencies in peripheral blood. According to the report, matched synovial fluid samples from ankylosing spondylitis patients were significantly enriched for the disease-linked clones.

This clonotype occurred a few times. What antigen it recognizes has not been identified. No base-level quality is on record; no much larger clone is a single base apart. The CDR3 covers 14 residues, taking in both the cysteine and the phenylalanine. The kept DNA is CDR3 alone, 42 bases in frame from the first base. The germline V gene provides CDR1 SGHRS and CDR2 YFSETQ. A distance of 7 bases separates the germline ends of V and J, which lose 0 bases and 4 bases respectively. Data came from an Illumina HiSeq 2500. TCR beta libraries were prepared by quantitative 5'-RACE with molecular barcodes. The original pipeline was this. Disease-linked TCR variants were identified with a new computational method built on a probabilistic model of VDJ rearrangement. TCRdb redid the processing of the public reads, applying fastp at Q25 and MiXCR, and retained in-frame beta chains. Rows are unified per CDR3 protein, each entry keeping the most common DNA and genes. None of the V and J calls come from the authors' own analysis; TCRdb made them. The sample has some 350,000 distinct CDR3 sequences on record, around 15% of them singletons. The ten largest account for 0.85% to 1.4% of the sample.

The sequence came from a male donor with ankylosing spondylitis or in good health (not recorded which). Sequenced material: blood, either unsorted or a sorted T cell fraction (not recorded which). The chain is made from TRBV5-1 and TRBJ2-2; the D gene cannot be named for sure. The DNA sequence is as follows: TGCGCCAGCAGCTTGGCAGCGTCCACCGGGGAGCTGTTTTTT. Translated, this is CASSLAASTGELFF. The reference TRBV5-1 and TRBJ2-2 proteins fill in what lies around the CDR3, so the full variable domain reads KAGVTQTPRYLIKTRGQQVTLSCSPISGHRSVSWYQQTPGQGLQFLFEYFSETQRNKGNFPGRFSGRQFSNSRSEMNVSTLELGDSALYLCASSLAASTGELFFGEGSRLTVL.